The clone carrying this T cell receptor beta chain came up a few times. The same CDR3 is also encoded by other DNA sequences in this sample. Use of 60 Vbeta and 13 Jbeta primers characterized the PCR. The assay was immunoSEQ multiplex PCR, and TCRdb's table has in-frame clones only and misses some. The sample contains about 150,000 clones, over 65% of which appear only once. With 5 bases clipped from V and 4 bases from J, the junction kept 3 bases outside the gene matches. Germline V gene sequence: CDR1 SEHNR, CDR2 FQNEAQ (reference sequence). The CDR3 covers 14 residues. These data are taken from a study of cytomegalovirus exposure and HLA in healthy donors.

Sequenced material: PBMCs. This chain joins TRBV7-9 and TRBJ1-5; 9 positions agree with TRBD1. The TCR originated in a middle-aged man in good health and CMV-seropositive. CDR3: CASSDDRGNQPQHF. DNA of the CDR3: TGTGCCAGCAGCGACGACAGGGGGAATCAGCCCCAGCATTTT.